The 21 T cell receptor beta chains presented below share a single source sample, sequenced in a study of blood T cell repertoires in COVID-19. Measured with immunoSEQ multiplex PCR; TCRdb has only the in-frame clones, and not every one. In the table there are about 250,000 clones, about 90% of which are singletons. Sequencing used PBMCs or T cells enriched from blood (not recorded which). The receptors shown here come from a young woman with acute COVID-19.

The chain combines TRBV10-3 with TRBJ2-1; TRBD1 might be the D (5 bases). The CDR3 consists of 11 residues. Germline V gene lookup returns CDR1 ENHRY and CDR2 SYGVKD. V was pared by 0 bases and J by 12 bases, with 6 bases between. CDR3 residues: CAISESQGQFF. The DNA for the CDR3 is TGTGCCATCAGTGAGTCGCAGGGGCAGTTCTTC.

This chain uses TRBV11-2 with TRBJ1-2; D is undetermined. Germline-derived CDR1 and CDR2 are SGHAT and FQNNGV. The CDR3 spans 12 residues. Trimming stripped 1 base from V and 8 bases from J, with 8 bases between. This CDR3 reads CASSLVSGGYTF. The CDR3 DNA reads as TGTGCCAGCAGCTTAGTATCGGGGGGCTACACCTTC. Full variable domain (outside the CDR3, taken from reference TRBV11-2 and TRBJ1-2): EAGVAQSPRYKIIEKRQSVAFWCNPISGHATLYWYQQILGQGPKLLIQFQNNGVVDDSQLPKDRFSAERLKGVDSTLKIQPAKLEDSAVYLCASSLVSGGYTFGSGTRLTVV.

The chain couples TRBV5-4 to TRBJ2-7; TRBD1 is a possible D gene (5 bases). This CDR3 has 14 residues. The V and J ends lost 4 bases and 0 bases respectively, with 11 bases between them. Germline CDR1 is SGHNT and CDR2 is YYREEE (reference sequence). CDR3: CASSPGAYSYEQYF. The CDR3 nucleotides are TGTGCCAGCAGCCCTGGGGCCTACTCCTACGAGCAGTACTTC.

V gene TRBV28 combines with J gene TRBJ2-2; no reliable D call. The CDR3 sequence is 13 residues long. Trimming stripped 5 bases from V and 5 bases from J, with 9 bases between. CDR1 and CDR2 from the germline V gene are MDHEN and SYDVKM. The CDR3 DNA reads TGTGCCAGCAGTCATACAATTACCGGGGAGCTGTTTTTT. Protein: CASSHTITGELFF.

V and J are TRBV28 and TRBJ2-2; TRBD2 matches at 9 bases. With V trimmed by 6 bases and J by 6 bases, 11 bases remained unmatched. The CDR3 loop spans 16 amino acids. The germline V gene encodes CDR1 MDHEN and CDR2 SYDVKM. CDR3 in DNA: TGTGCCAGCAGCCCTAGACTAGCGGCTTATCCCGGGGAGCTGTTTTTT. It encodes CASSPRLAAYPGELFF.

The sample holds a few counts of this clone. J is TRBJ1-6 and V is TRBV3-1 (or the pseudogene TRBV3-2), with 10 bases matching TRBD1. Unmatched junction bases numbered 8, after V lost 4 bases and J lost 8 bases. The CDR3 is 16 residues long. Per the germline V gene, CDR1 is LGHDT and CDR2 is YNNKEL (reference sequence). The CDR3 spells CASSRTRDRGHSPLHF. The DNA of the CDR3 is TGTGCCAGCAGCCGAACCCGGGACAGGGGTCATTCACCCCTCCACTTT.

The gene calls are TRBV4-1 and TRBJ2-7; D is uncertain. Germline V CDR1 and CDR2: MGHRA, YSYEKL. V was pared by 1 base and J by 7 bases, with 23 bases between. The CDR3 is made up of 17 amino acids. Here the CDR3 reads CASSQGFFGAEPKEQYF. DNA for the CDR3: TGCGCCAGCAGCCAAGGGTTTTTTGGTGCAGAACCAAAAGAGCAGTACTTC.

V usage is TRBV27 and J usage is TRBJ1-3; 7 nucleotides line up with TRBD1. V lost 8 bases and J lost 4; bases outside the gene matches: 2. Germline-derived CDR1 and CDR2 are MNHEY and SMNVEV (reference sequence). The CDR3 totals 12 residues. The chain's CDR3 is CASGTVGNTIYF. DNA of the CDR3: TGTGCCAGCGGGACAGTGGGAAACACCATATATTTT.

This clone has only a few counts. The chain uses TRBV11-2 and TRBJ2-3; TRBD1 agrees at 11 bases. Trimming removed 8 bases from V and 2 bases from J; junction bases left unmatched: 6. Germline V gene data show CDR1 as SGHAT and CDR2 as FQNNGV. This CDR3 has 15 residues. The CDR3 sequence is CASQRDRGNTDTQYF. The CDR3 bases are TGTGCCAGCCAAAGGGACAGGGGGAACACAGATACGCAGTATTTT. Full variable domain (remainder filled in from reference TRBV11-2 and TRBJ2-3): EAGVAQSPRYKIIEKRQSVAFWCNPISGHATLYWYQQILGQGPKLLIQFQNNGVVDDSQLPKDRFSAERLKGVDSTLKIQPAKLEDSAVYLCASQRDRGNTDTQYFGPGTRLTVL.

The chain joins TRBV5-1 to TRBJ2-1; tentatively, D is TRBD1 (5 bases). The V and J ends lost 0 bases and 6 bases respectively, with 7 bases between them. Germline values: CDR1 SGHRS, CDR2 YFSETQ. This CDR3 has 13 amino acids. This CDR3 reads CASSLGQPNEQFF. DNA of the CDR3: TGCGCCAGCAGCTTGGGACAGCCCAATGAGCAGTTCTTC.

The table lists this clone with a few counts. This chain uses TRBV5-1 with TRBJ2-7; TRBD1 matches 7 bases. Germline CDR1 and CDR2: SGHRS and YFSETQ. The CDR3 runs 15 residues. V shed 6 bases and J 3 bases; nucleotides not matched to a gene: 12. The CDR3 loop reads CASNPWGTANYEQYF. CDR3 DNA: TGCGCCAGCAATCCATGGGGGACAGCCAACTACGAGCAGTACTTC.

This clone was picked up one time. V gene TRBV4-1 combines with J gene TRBJ2-5; 11 nucleotides align to TRBD2. CDR1 is MGHRA and CDR2 is YSYEKL in the germline V gene. The CDR3 is 15 amino acids. The V gene end was trimmed by 2 bases and the J gene end by 4 bases; junction bases not matched to a gene: 3. CDR3: CASSQIAGGGETQYF. For the CDR3, the DNA is TGCGCCAGCAGCCAAATAGCGGGGGGGGGAGAGACCCAGTACTTC.

V usage is TRBV4-3 and J usage is TRBJ2-7; D not certain. The CDR3 totals 15 residues. Germline lookup yields CDR1 LGHNA and CDR2 YSLEER. V shed 0 bases and J shed 3 bases, with 12 bases lying between them. The CDR3 nucleotides are TGCGCCAGCAGCCAAGAGCCAAGATTCGGCTACGAGCAGTACTTC. It specifies CASSQEPRFGYEQYF.

The chain uses TRBV29-1 and TRBJ1-4; D uncertain. V was trimmed by 3 bases and J by 6 bases, leaving 11 bases between them. This CDR3 contains 13 residues. In germline, CDR1 is SQVTM, CDR2 ANQGSEA. CDR3 sequence: CSVETLGDEKLFF. CDR3 nucleotides: TGCAGCGTTGAGACTCTCGGCGATGAAAAACTGTTTTTT.

This chain connects TRBV24-1 to TRBJ2-2, with 10 bases lining up with TRBD1. From germline, CDR1 is KGHDR and CDR2 SFDVKD. The CDR3 loop spans 16 amino acids. The ends lost 5 bases at V and 2 bases at J; junction bases unmatched: 4. The CDR3 DNA reads TGTGCCACCAGTGCTCTGACAGGGGGCAACACCGGGGAGCTGTTTTTT. Amino acid sequence: CATSALTGGNTGELFF.

The J gene is TRBJ2-1, the V gene TRBV10-1; the D gene is possibly TRBD2 (5 bases). Germline V gene sequence: CDR1 WNHNN, CDR2 SYGVQD (reference sequence). The CDR3 spans 13 residues. Trimming left V 2 bases short and J 4 bases short, with 6 bases between. The CDR3 is CASSERGYNEQFF. The CDR3 DNA follows: TGCGCCAGCAGTGAGCGAGGGTACAATGAGCAGTTCTTC.

The chain recombines TRBV5-1 with TRBJ1-1, with D perhaps matching TRBD1 (5 bases). Germline V gene data show CDR1 as SGHRS and CDR2 as YFSETQ. The CDR3 is made up of 14 amino acids. The V gene lost 4 bases and the J gene lost 2 bases, with 12 bases spanning the gap. In nucleotides, the CDR3 is TGCGCCAGCAGCCTCCAACAGGTTAACACTGAAGCTTTCTTT. As protein: CASSLQQVNTEAFF.

This clone has just one count. DNA for the CDR3: TGTGCCAGCAGCTTAGAGGGAGTGCGGGGAAACACCATATATTTT. It translates to CASSLEGVRGNTIYF. The chain carries TRBV11-2 and TRBJ1-3; no clear D gene. The CDR3 consists of 15 residues. Per the germline V gene, CDR1 is SGHAT and CDR2 is FQNNGV. V was clipped by 0 bases and J by 4 bases, with 10 bases between them.

The V call is TRBV7-6, the J call TRBJ1-3, with a weak D call TRBD1 (5 bases). V shed 1 base and J shed 0 bases, with 7 bases lying between them. This CDR3 is built from 15 residues. From germline, CDR1 is SGHVS and CDR2 FNYEAQ. DNA for the CDR3: TGTGCCAGCAGCTTAGTAAGGGGCTCTGGAAACACCATATATTTT. Amino acids: CASSLVRGSGNTIYF.

The chain has TRBV7-3 and TRBJ1-2; D remains unclear. Germline CDR1 and CDR2: SGHTA and FQGTGA. V lost 1 base to trimming and J lost 0 bases, with 9 bases between them. This CDR3 contains 15 residues. This chain's CDR3 is CASSLIAGTNYGYTF. In nucleotides, the CDR3 is TGTGCCAGCAGCTTAATTGCGGGGACTAACTATGGCTACACCTTC.

The chain carries TRBV7-6 and TRBJ1-4; 8 bases map to TRBD1. This CDR3 region has 15 residues. The ends lost 5 bases at V and 4 bases at J; junction bases unmatched: 6. CDR1 and CDR2 (germline): SGHVS, FNYEAQ. The CDR3 sequence: CASSPRQGRNEKLFF. CDR3 bases: TGTGCCAGCAGCCCGCGACAGGGGCGTAATGAAAAACTGTTTTTT.